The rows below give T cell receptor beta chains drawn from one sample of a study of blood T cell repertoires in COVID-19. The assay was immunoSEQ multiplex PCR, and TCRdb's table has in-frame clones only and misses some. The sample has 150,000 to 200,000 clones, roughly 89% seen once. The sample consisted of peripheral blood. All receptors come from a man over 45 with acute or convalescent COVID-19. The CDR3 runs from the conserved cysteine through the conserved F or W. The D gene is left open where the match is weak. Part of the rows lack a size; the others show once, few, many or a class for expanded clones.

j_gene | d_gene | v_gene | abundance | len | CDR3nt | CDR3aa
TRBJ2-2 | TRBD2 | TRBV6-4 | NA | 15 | TGTGCCAGCAGAGAGAGCGGGGTCCACCCCGGGGAGCTGTTTTTT | CASRESGVHPGELFF
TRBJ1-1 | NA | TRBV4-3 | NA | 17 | TGCGCCAGCAGCCAAGATCGGGGGGGCCACCCAAACACTGAAGCTTTCTTT | CASSQDRGGHPNTEAFF
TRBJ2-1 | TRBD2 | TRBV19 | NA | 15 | TGTGCCAGTAGTATTAGCGGGGGCCGGGGGACTGAGCAGTTCTTC | CASSISGGRGTEQFF
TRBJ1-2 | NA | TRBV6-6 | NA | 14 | TGTGCCACCTCTGAGGAGACCTTAAACTATGGCTACACCTTC | CATSEETLNYGYTF
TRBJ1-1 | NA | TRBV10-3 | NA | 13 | TGTGCCATCAGTGAATCCGGGTCGATCCAAGCTTTCTTT | CAISESGSIQAFF
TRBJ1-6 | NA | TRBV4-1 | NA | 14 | TGCGCCAGCAGCTTAACAGGGTTATATTCACCCCTCCACTTT | CASSLTGLYSPLHF
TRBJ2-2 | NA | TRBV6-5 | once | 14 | TGTGCCAGCAGAGACAGGACGAACACCGGGGAGCTGTTTTTT | CASRDRTNTGELFF
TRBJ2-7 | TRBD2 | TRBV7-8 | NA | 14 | TGTGCCAGCAGCCGGACTAGCGGTTCCTACGAGCAGTACTTC | CASSRTSGSYEQYF
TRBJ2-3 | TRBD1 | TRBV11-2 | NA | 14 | TGTGCCAGCAGCTTGATGGGACAGCGGGATACGCAGTATTTT | CASSLMGQRDTQYF
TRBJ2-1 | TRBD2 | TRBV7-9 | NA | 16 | TGTGCCAGCAGCTTAGAAGCTTTAGCGGGGGTCAATGAGCAGTTCTTC | CASSLEALAGVNEQFF
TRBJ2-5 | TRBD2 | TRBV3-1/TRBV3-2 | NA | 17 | TGTGCCAGCAGCCAAGGGATCGGGGCGGGAGGTAGGGAGACCCAGTACTTC | CASSQGIGAGGRETQYF
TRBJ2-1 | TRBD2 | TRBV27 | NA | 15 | TGTGCCAGCAGTAAAAAGACTAGCCCATACAATGAGCAGTTCTTC | CASSKKTSPYNEQFF
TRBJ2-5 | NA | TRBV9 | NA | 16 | TGTGCCAGCAGCGGTCGTGCAGGTAGGTACTTAGAGACCCAGTACTTC | CASSGRAGRYLETQYF
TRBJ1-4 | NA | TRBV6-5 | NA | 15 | TGTGCCAGCAGTCCACAGGGATGGGCTAATGAAAAACTGTTTTTT | CASSPQGWANEKLFF
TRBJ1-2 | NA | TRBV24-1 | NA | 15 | TGTGCCACCAGTATGACGGGGGAGGGAGGCTATGGCTACACCTTC | CATSMTGEGGYGYTF
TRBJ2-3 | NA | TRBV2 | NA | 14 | TGTGCCAGCAGGCGGGCCGCGGGCAGAGATACGCAGTATTTT | CASRRAAGRDTQYF
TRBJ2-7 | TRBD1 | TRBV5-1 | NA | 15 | TGCGCCAGCAGCTTGGGCTTGGACAGGGGGCTCGAGCAGTACTTC | CASSLGLDRGLEQYF
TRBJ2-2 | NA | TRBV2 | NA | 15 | TGTGCCAGCAGGCTCACTAGGCTAACAACCGGGGAGCTGTTTTTT | CASRLTRLTTGELFF
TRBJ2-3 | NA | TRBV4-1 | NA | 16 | TGCGCCAGCAAAACCCCAGGACGGGGCGGGGCAGATACGCAGTATTTT | CASKTPGRGGADTQYF
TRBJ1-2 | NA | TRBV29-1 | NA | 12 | TGCAGCGTTGCAGCCGGGAACTATGGCTACACCTTC | CSVAAGNYGYTF
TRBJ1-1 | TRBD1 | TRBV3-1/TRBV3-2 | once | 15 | TGTGCCAGCAGCCAGACAGGGGTGACGAACACTGAAGCTTTCTTT | CASSQTGVTNTEAFF
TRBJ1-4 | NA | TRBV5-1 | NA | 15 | TGCGCCAGCAGCTTAGGAGGGGCAACTAATGAAAAACTGTTTTTT | CASSLGGATNEKLFF
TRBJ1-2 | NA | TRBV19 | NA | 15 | TGTGCCAGTAGTATTGGGCTACCGGGAAACTATGGCTACACCTTC | CASSIGLPGNYGYTF
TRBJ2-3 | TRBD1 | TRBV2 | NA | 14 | TGTGCCAGCAGGTCGGGACAGGGGACAGATACGCAGTATTTT | CASRSGQGTDTQYF
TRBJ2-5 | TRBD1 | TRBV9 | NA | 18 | TGTGCCAGCAGCGGAGGTTTCTCCGGGACAGGGGATGTAGGGACCCAGTACTTC | CASSGGFSGTGDVGTQYF
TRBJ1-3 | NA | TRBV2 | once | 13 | TGTGCCAGCACTCTCCGGGGGGGGAACACCATATATTTT | CASTLRGGNTIYF
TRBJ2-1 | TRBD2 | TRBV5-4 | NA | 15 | TGTGCCAGCAGCCGGGGGGGGGCGGACTACAATGAGCAGTTCTTC | CASSRGGADYNEQFF
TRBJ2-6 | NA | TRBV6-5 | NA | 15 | TGTGCCAGCAGTCTAGTGGCAGCTGGGGCCAACGTCCTGACTTTC | CASSLVAAGANVLTF
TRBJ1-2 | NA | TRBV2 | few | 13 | TGTGCCAGCAGTGACCAGGGCGTGGGGGGCTACACCTTC | CASSDQGVGGYTF
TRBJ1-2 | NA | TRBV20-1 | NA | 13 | TGCAGTGCTAGTAGTGGAGGGAACTATGGCTACACCTTC | CSASSGGNYGYTF
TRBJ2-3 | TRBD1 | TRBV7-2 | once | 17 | TGTGCCAGCAGCTCCCGGACAGGGGGCCCACACACAGATACGCAGTATTTT | CASSSRTGGPHTDTQYF
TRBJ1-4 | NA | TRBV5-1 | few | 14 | TGCGCCAGCAGCCTGGGGGCCGTGAATGAAAAACTGTTTTTT | CASSLGAVNEKLFF
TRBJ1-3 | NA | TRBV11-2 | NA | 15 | TGTGCCAGCAGCCTGTCAGGGGCCCCTGGAAACACCATATATTTT | CASSLSGAPGNTIYF
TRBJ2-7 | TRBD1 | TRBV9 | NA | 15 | TGTGCCAGCAGCACTCGGGCAGGGGGCCCCTACGAGCAGTACTTC | CASSTRAGGPYEQYF
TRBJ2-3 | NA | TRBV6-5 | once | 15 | TGTGCCAGCAGTTACTCGGAGGGTTGGACAGATACGCAGTATTTT | CASSYSEGWTDTQYF
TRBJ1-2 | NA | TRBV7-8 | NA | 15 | TGTGCCAGCAGTTCCAACAAAGGGGGACACTATGGCTACACCTTC | CASSSNKGGHYGYTF
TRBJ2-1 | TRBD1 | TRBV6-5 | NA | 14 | TGTGCCAGCAGCCACCGGGACAGACGCGAAGAGCAGTTCTTC | CASSHRDRREEQFF
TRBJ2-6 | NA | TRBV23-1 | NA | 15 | TGCGCCAGCAGTCAATGTAGTACTGGGGCCAACGTCCTGACTTTC | CASSQCSTGANVLTF
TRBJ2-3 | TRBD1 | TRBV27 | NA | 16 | TGTGCCAGCAGTTTATACAGGGGAGCTAGCACAGATACGCAGTATTTT | CASSLYRGASTDTQYF
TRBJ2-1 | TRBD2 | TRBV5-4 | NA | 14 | TGTGCCAGCAGCTATCGACTAGCGTCGACTGAGCAGTTCTTC | CASSYRLASTEQFF
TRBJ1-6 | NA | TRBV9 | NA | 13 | TGTGCCAGCAGCGGCCAGTCGAATTCACCCCTCCACTTT | CASSGQSNSPLHF
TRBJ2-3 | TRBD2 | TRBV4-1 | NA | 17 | TGCGCCAGCAGCCAAACCCCAGCGGGAGGGCCCACAGATACGCAGTATTTT | CASSQTPAGGPTDTQYF
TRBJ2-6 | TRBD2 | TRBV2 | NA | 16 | TGTGCCAGCACCACGGGGACTACCTCTGGGGCCAACGTCCTGACTTTC | CASTTGTTSGANVLTF
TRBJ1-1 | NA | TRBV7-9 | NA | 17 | TGTGCCAGCAGCTTATCACTCCTTCGGGATATGGGCACTGAAGCTTTCTTT | CASSLSLLRDMGTEAFF
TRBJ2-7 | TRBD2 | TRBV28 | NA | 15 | TGTGCCAGCTATGGGTTAGGGACTAGCGGATACGAGCAGTACTTC | CASYGLGTSGYEQYF
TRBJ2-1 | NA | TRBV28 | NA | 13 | TGTGCCAGCAGTTTATACACGCAGGGTGAGCAGTTCTTC | CASSLYTQGEQFF
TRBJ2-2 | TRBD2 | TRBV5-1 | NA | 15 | TGCGCCAGCTCGCTAGCGGGATACGCTACCGGGGAGCTGTTTTTT | CASSLAGYATGELFF
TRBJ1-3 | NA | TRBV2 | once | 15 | TGTGCCAGCTCTGAGGAGGTTTTAGGTGGAAACACCATATATTTT | CASSEEVLGGNTIYF
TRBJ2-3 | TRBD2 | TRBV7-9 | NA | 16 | TGTGCCAGCAGCTATGAGCGGGAGATGGGAACAGATACGCAGTATTTT | CASSYEREMGTDTQYF
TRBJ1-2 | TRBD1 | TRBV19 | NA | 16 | TGTGCCAGTAGTCGCCACGGGACAGAGAAAAACTATGGCTACACCTTC | CASSRHGTEKNYGYTF
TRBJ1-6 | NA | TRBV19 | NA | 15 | TGTGCCAGTAGCAACCAAGGGGCATATAATTCACCCCTCCACTTT | CASSNQGAYNSPLHF